Listed below are T cell receptor beta chains from one sample, sequenced in a study of OX40 agonist ivuxolimab in advanced cancers. Profiled with immunoSEQ multiplex PCR; TCRdb holds only in-frame clones, not every one. This sample has tens of thousands of clones, with roughly 89% found just once. Sequenced here: CD4+ or CD8+ T cells sorted from blood, sampled in a trial of the OX40 agonist ivuxolimab. The receptors originated from an adult with an advanced solid tumor such as melanoma, head and neck, liver or kidney cancer. Each CDR3 is given with its conserved first and last residue. D genes are given only for firm matches. Size values are once, few and many counts, or a class for expanded clones, and some rows have none.

- | TRBD1 | TRBJ2-7 | 14 | TRBV4-3 | TGCGCCAGCAGCCACCAACCTCGGGACAGGGCACAGTACTTC | CASSHQPRDRAQYF
- | - | TRBJ1-2 | 13 | TRBV10-3 | TGTGCCATCAGAGAGACGGGGAACTATGGCTACACCTTC | CAIRETGNYGYTF
once | - | TRBJ2-7 | 14 | TRBV5-1 | TGCGCCAGCAGCTCCGAGTCGAGGAGCTACGAGCAGTACTTC | CASSSESRSYEQYF
- | - | TRBJ1-4 | 14 | TRBV19 | TGTGCCAGTAGGTCCAGCCCAACTAATGAAAAACTGTTTTTT | CASRSSPTNEKLFF
- | - | TRBJ1-1 | 16 | TRBV5-1 | TGCGCCAGCAGCTTGGTAGAGGGGGGCTCGGGGACTGAAGCTTTCTTT | CASSLVEGGSGTEAFF
- | - | TRBJ2-5 | 14 | TRBV7-9 | TGTGCCAGCAGCTTAGTCTCTGGGTGGGAGACCCAGTACTTC | CASSLVSGWETQYF
- | TRBD1 | TRBJ1-3 | 18 | TRBV30 | TGTGCCTGGAGCTCGACCCCGACAGGGCCCGGCGGAGGAAACACCATATATTTT | CAWSSTPTGPGGGNTIYF
few | - | TRBJ2-3 | 14 | TRBV28 | TGTGCCAGCAGTCGTTACCAGGAGGGCGATACGCAGTATTTT | CASSRYQEGDTQYF
- | - | TRBJ2-2 | 15 | TRBV18 | TGTGCCAGCTCACCACGGGGGGCGAACACCGGGGAGCTGTTTTTT | CASSPRGANTGELFF
- | - | TRBJ1-2 | 18 | TRBV28 | TGTGCCAGCAGTCACCTTAGTAAACGGGGGACCCGGCAATATGGCTACACCTTC | CASSHLSKRGTRQYGYTF
- | - | TRBJ2-6 | 15 | TRBV6-1 | TGTGCCAGCAGGAACAGAGACTCTGGGGCCAACGTCCTGACTTTC | CASRNRDSGANVLTF
- | - | TRBJ2-5 | 13 | TRBV27 | TGTGCCAGCAGCGGGAATTACCAAGAGACCCAGTACTTC | CASSGNYQETQYF
- | TRBD1 | TRBJ1-1 | 15 | TRBV19 | TGTGCCAGTCAGCGGGACAGGGGAGAGAACACTGAAGCTTTCTTT | CASQRDRGENTEAFF
- | TRBD1 | TRBJ1-2 | 14 | TRBV6-1 | TGTGCCAGCAGTGAAGGGACAGGCTCGGATGGCTACACCTTC | CASSEGTGSDGYTF
- | - | TRBJ2-2 | 16 | TRBV5-4 | TGTGCCAGCAGCTTGGCCCGGGGTAGAGTCGCCGGGGAGCTGTTTTTT | CASSLARGRVAGELFF
- | TRBD1 | TRBJ1-1 | 16 | TRBV7-8 | TGTGCCAGCAGCGCAGTACCGGGACAGCGGAACACTGAAGCTTTCTTT | CASSAVPGQRNTEAFF
- | TRBD1 | TRBJ1-2 | 12 | TRBV15 | TGTGCCACCAGCTGGACAGGGAGAGACTACACCTTC | CATSWTGRDYTF
- | - | TRBJ2-3 | 18 | TRBV5-6 | TGTGCCAGCAGCTTAAAGGACAGCCTCCCCACTAGCACAGATACGCAGTATTTT | CASSLKDSLPTSTDTQYF
- | - | TRBJ1-5 | 14 | TRBV6-1 | TGTGCCAGCAAAAATGGACGGACCAATCAGCCCCAGCATTTT | CASKNGRTNQPQHF
few | - | TRBJ1-1 | 12 | TRBV29-1 | TGCAGCGTTGAGGGGGGGCGGTATGAAGCTTTCTTT | CSVEGGRYEAFF
- | - | TRBJ1-3 | 17 | TRBV18 | TGTGCCAGCTCACCTACGAGACAGGTCGACTCTGGAAACACCATATATTTT | CASSPTRQVDSGNTIYF
once | TRBD2 | TRBJ2-5 | 12 | TRBV6-6 | TGTGCCAGCAGCCCCACTAGCGGGGCCCAGTACTTC | CASSPTSGAQYF
- | - | TRBJ2-5 | 13 | TRBV2 | TGTGCCAGCAGTGTGGGGGACCAAGAGACCCAGTACTTC | CASSVGDQETQYF
- | TRBD2 | TRBJ2-3 | 16 | TRBV2 | TGTGCCAGCAGTGAAACTAGCGGAAATAGCACAGATACGCAGTATTTT | CASSETSGNSTDTQYF
- | - | TRBJ2-2 | 15 | TRBV11-3 | TGTGCCAGCAGTCCAGTCCAGGGGAGCACCGGGGAGCTGTTTTTT | CASSPVQGSTGELFF
few | - | TRBJ1-3 | 14 | TRBV2 | TGTGCCAGCAGATTCGAACGGCAGTTAAACACCATATATTTT | CASRFERQLNTIYF
- | TRBD1 | TRBJ1-3 | 16 | TRBV28 | TGTGCCAGCAGTCTGGGGACAGGGACATCTGGAAACACCATATATTTT | CASSLGTGTSGNTIYF
once | TRBD1 | TRBJ2-7 | 16 | TRBV10-3 | TGTGCCATCACAACCAGCCCGGGACAGAGCGTCGGCGAGCAGTACTTC | CAITTSPGQSVGEQYF
- | - | TRBJ1-2 | 16 | TRBV4-3 | TGCGCCAGCAGCCAATTATCGGGCGGCACTAACTATGGCTACACCTTC | CASSQLSGGTNYGYTF
- | - | TRBJ2-7 | 11 | TRBV27 | TGTGCCAGCAGTTCGTTTTACGAGCAGTACTTC | CASSSFYEQYF
- | - | TRBJ1-5 | 11 | TRBV6-5 | TGTGCCAGCAGTTGGAATCAGCCCCAGCATTTT | CASSWNQPQHF
- | TRBD1 | TRBJ2-7 | 13 | TRBV27 | TGTGCCAGCAGTCCACAGGGGTCCTACGAGCAGTACTTC | CASSPQGSYEQYF
once | - | TRBJ2-1 | 11 | TRBV5-1 | TGCGCCAGCTCTCCCGGAAATGAGCAGTTCTTC | CASSPGNEQFF
- | TRBD1 | TRBJ2-2 | 15 | TRBV5-4 | TGTGCCAGCAGCTTTATACAGGGGGGTACCGGGGAGCTGTTTTTT | CASSFIQGGTGELFF
- | TRBD1 | TRBJ2-5 | 16 | TRBV5-4 | TGTGCCAGCAGCATTGAGACAGGGCCGAACCAAGAGACCCAGTACTTC | CASSIETGPNQETQYF
- | - | TRBJ2-3 | 15 | TRBV5-6 | TGTGCCAGCAGCCCCCGGGGTACTAGCACAGATACGCAGTATTTT | CASSPRGTSTDTQYF
- | - | TRBJ1-6 | 13 | TRBV4-1 | TGCGCCAGCAGCCTATTAGATGGATCACCCCTCCACTTT | CASSLLDGSPLHF
- | TRBD1 | TRBJ1-5 | 14 | TRBV19 | TGTGCCAGTAGCGGGACAGACTTCAATCAGCCCCAGCATTTT | CASSGTDFNQPQHF
- | TRBD1 | TRBJ2-1 | 15 | TRBV9 | TGTGCCAGCAGCGGCCTACCGGACAGGGGGAATGAGCAGTTCTTC | CASSGLPDRGNEQFF
- | TRBD2 | TRBJ2-1 | 15 | TRBV7-3 | TGTGCCAGCAGCCCCGGGACTAGCGGGAGGGCCATTGTGTTCTTC | CASSPGTSGRAIVFF
- | TRBD1 | TRBJ1-5 | 16 | TRBV28 | TGTGCCAGCAGTTCCTGGACAGGGGACGTTGTTCAGCCCCAGCATTTT | CASSSWTGDVVQPQHF
- | - | TRBJ2-1 | 14 | TRBV7-9 | TGTGCCAGCAGCTTTCAGGGTCGGTACAATGAGCAGTTCTTC | CASSFQGRYNEQFF
- | - | TRBJ1-5 | 15 | TRBV7-9 | TGTGCCAGCAGCTTAGGAGGGATGGTCAATCAGCCCCAGCATTTT | CASSLGGMVNQPQHF
- | TRBD2 | TRBJ2-1 | 16 | TRBV5-1 | TGCGCCAGCAGCTTGGAGACTAGCGGGGGGGCCCGTGAGCAGTTCTTC | CASSLETSGGAREQFF
- | - | TRBJ2-2 | 13 | TRBV19 | TGTGCCAGTAGTCGACTGAACACCGGGGAGCTGTTTTTT | CASSRLNTGELFF
- | - | TRBJ2-7 | 11 | TRBV7-9 | TGTGCCAGCAGCCCGAGCCACGAGCAGTACTTC | CASSPSHEQYF
- | - | TRBJ1-4 | 15 | TRBV30 | TGTGCCTGGGGACTTGGGGGGATTGGTAATGAAAAACTGTTTTTT | CAWGLGGIGNEKLFF
- | - | TRBJ1-4 | 14 | TRBV4-3 | TGCGCCAGCAGCCAGAATCAGGGGAATGAAAAACTGTTTTTT | CASSQNQGNEKLFF
- | TRBD1 | TRBJ1-5 | 13 | TRBV6-5 | TGTGCCAGCAGGCCACAGGGGAATCAGCCCCAGCATTTT | CASRPQGNQPQHF
- | TRBD1 | TRBJ2-3 | 14 | TRBV19 | TGTGCCAGTGCCGACAGGGCGAGCACAGATACGCAGTATTTT | CASADRASTDTQYF
- | - | TRBJ2-3 | 17 | TRBV7-9 | TGTGCCAGCAGCTTATGGGGGGGCACAGGGAGCACAGATACGCAGTATTTT | CASSLWGGTGSTDTQYF
- | - | TRBJ1-1 | 14 | TRBV5-4 | TGTGCCAGCAGCAGAAGGGGGGCGGTAACTGAAGCTTTCTTT | CASSRRGAVTEAFF
- | - | TRBJ1-2 | 16 | TRBV16 | TGTGCCAGCAGCCAATCGGACAGAGACTATTATTATGGCTACACCTTC | CASSQSDRDYYYGYTF
- | - | TRBJ1-2 | 12 | TRBV30 | TGTGCCTGGATGATTGGGGGAGATGGCTACACCTTC | CAWMIGGDGYTF
once | - | TRBJ2-5 | 13 | TRBV7-2 | TGTGCCAGCAGCTTAAGTCGGCGGGAGACCCAGTACTTC | CASSLSRRETQYF
- | - | TRBJ1-5 | 14 | TRBV30 | TGTGCCTGGAGTGTAGTAGGGGCGAATCAGCCCCAGCATTTT | CAWSVVGANQPQHF
- | TRBD1 | TRBJ2-7 | 15 | TRBV6-1 | TGTGCCAGCAGTGAAGCAAGGACAGGGGAGTACGAGCAGTACTTC | CASSEARTGEYEQYF
few | TRBD1 | TRBJ2-5 | 13 | TRBV5-1 | TGCGCCAGCAGCCAGACAGGGTGGGAGACCCAGTACTTC | CASSQTGWETQYF
- | TRBD2 | TRBJ2-7 | 21 | TRBV28 | TGTGCCAGCAGTTTTGTATATGGGATCGGGACTAGCGGGAGGGACCCCTACGAGCAGTACTTC | CASSFVYGIGTSGRDPYEQYF